The 17 T cell receptor beta chains reported below all come from one sample, sequenced in a study of T-cell reconstitution after alpha-beta-depleted transplantation in children. The TCRbeta library was prepared with unique molecular identifiers. TCRdb reprocessed the PCR reads with MiXCR, giving one entry per CDR3 protein. The sample holds about 90,000 distinct CDR3 sequences, 15% to 19% seen once. This sample comprised PBMCs, mostly from graft donor cells, obtained 180 days after TCRalphabeta/CD19-depleted stem cell transplant. These receptors were taken from a male patient aged 2 to 9 who had a stem cell transplant for acute lymphoblastic leukemia, so the T cells may come from the graft donor.

The chain carries TRBV7-2 and TRBJ1-5; 7 bases fit TRBD1. There are 14 residues in the CDR3. CDR1 SGHTA and CDR2 FQGNSA come from the germline V gene. V was pared by 3 bases and J by 4 bases, with 3 bases of the junction left unmatched. CDR3 protein: CASSLGQLNQPQHF. The DNA of the CDR3 is TGTGCCAGCAGCTTGGGACAGCTAAATCAGCCCCAGCATTTT. Together with reference TRBV7-2 and TRBJ1-5, the CDR3 gives the full variable domain: GAGVSQSPSNKVTEKGKDVELRCDPISGHTALYWYRQSLGQGLEFLIYFQGNSAPDKSGLPSDRFSAERTGGSVSTLTIQRTQQEDSAVYLCASSLGQLNQPQHFGDGTRLSIL.

This clonotype has just a few counts. CDR3 region: CASSQDLGGYGYTF. The CDR3 DNA follows: TGTGCCAGCAGCCAAGATCTTGGGGGCTATGGCTACACCTTC. V usage is TRBV14 and J usage is TRBJ1-2; TRBD1 might be the D (5 bases). CDR3 length equals 14 residues. Germline V lookup: CDR1 SGHDN, CDR2 FVKESK. V was cut by 0 bases and J by 4 bases, with 9 bases left in between.

As DNA, the CDR3 is TGTGCCAGCAGCCCGATTGTCACTAGCGGGGGCTTTGTAGAGACCCAGTACTTC. This gives the protein CASSPIVTSGGFVETQYF. V usage is TRBV7-8 and J usage is TRBJ2-5; 11 bases fit TRBD2. This CDR3 is 18 amino acids long. J gave up 4 bases and V 5 bases, and 15 bases lay outside the gene matches. Germline V gene sequence: CDR1 SGHVS, CDR2 FQNEAQ.

This clonotype came up many times. J is TRBJ2-1 and V is TRBV15; 10 nucleotides match TRBD1. There are 16 residues in the CDR3. V lost 4 bases, J lost 6 bases, and 9 bases stayed unmatched. The V gene's germline CDR1 is LNHNV and CDR2 YYDKDF (reference sequence). Here the CDR3 DNA reads TGTGCCACCAGCACATCCGGGACAGGGGTCGTCAATGAGCAGTTCTTC. Encoded protein: CATSTSGTGVVNEQFF.

The chain recombines TRBV18 with TRBJ1-6, with a tentative D call TRBD1 (5 bases). Trimming removed 2 bases at V and 8 bases at J, with 10 bases between. This CDR3 has 14 amino acids. Looked up from germline, CDR1 is KGHSH and CDR2 is LQKENI. The DNA for the CDR3 is TGTGCCAGCTCACCAAAGGTACAGGATTCACCCCTCCACTTT. Protein product: CASSPKVQDSPLHF.

The table lists this clonotype with a few counts. The chain links TRBV7-9 to TRBJ2-6; D not certain. Germline V gene lookup returns CDR1 SEHNR and CDR2 FQNEAQ (reference sequence). V lost 11 bases to trimming and J lost 0 bases, with 17 bases between them. The CDR3 extends over 16 amino acids. The CDR3 is CAGISKPHSGANVLTF. Written as DNA, the CDR3 is TGTGCCGGTATATCGAAACCCCACTCTGGGGCCAACGTCCTGACTTTC.

Only a few counts were recorded for this clonotype. The chain recombines TRBV7-9 with TRBJ1-1; D gene unclear. The CDR3 runs 13 residues. Trimming removed 5 bases at V and 5 bases at J, with 12 bases between. The germline CDR1 and CDR2 sequences are SEHNR and FQNEAQ (reference sequence). The CDR3 protein is CASSLGGRTEAFF. The CDR3 DNA follows: TGTGCCAGCAGCCTTGGAGGGAGGACTGAAGCTTTCTTT.

The chain has TRBV9 and TRBJ2-2, with unresolved D. CDR1 is SGDLS and CDR2 is YYNGEE in the germline V gene. The CDR3 sequence is 14 residues long. Trimming took 0 bases from V and 6 from J, leaving 9 bases between them. CDR3 DNA sequence: TGTGCCAGCAGCGTAGACTGGGCGCCCGGGGAGCTGTTTTTT. The encoded protein is CASSVDWAPGELFF.

This clonotype has more than one count but fewer than ten. The V gene is TRBV6-5, the J gene TRBJ2-1; 7 positions match TRBD1. The ends lost 2 bases at V and 7 bases at J; junction bases unmatched: 11. Germline loops: CDR1 MNHEY, CDR2 SVGAGI. CDR3 length: 16 amino acids. The CDR3 nucleotides are TGTGCCAGCAGTTACCCCCCCTCAGGACAGGAGAATGAGCAGTTCTTC. It codes for CASSYPPSGQENEQFF.

CDR3 amino acids: CASSLEAGGPHEQYF. In nucleotides, the CDR3 is TGTGCCAGCAGCTTAGAGGCGGGGGGGCCGCACGAGCAGTACTTC. J is TRBJ2-7 and V is TRBV7-6; TRBD2 matches at 9 bases. Germline CDR1 is SGHVS and CDR2 is FNYEAQ. The CDR3 extends over 15 amino acids. Trimming took 1 base from V and 5 from J; bases not matched to a gene: 6.

In this sample, this clonotype turned up many times. The gene calls are TRBV11-3 and TRBJ1-1, with 7 bases lining up with TRBD1. Germline values: CDR1 SGHNT, CDR2 YENEEA. The CDR3 runs to 12 residues. V gave up 5 bases and J gave up 7 bases; unmatched junction bases: 4. This CDR3 is CASSTYRGEAFF. CDR3 coding DNA: TGTGCCAGCAGCACATACAGGGGTGAAGCTTTCTTT. Looking up the rest from reference TRBV11-3 and TRBJ1-1 gives the full variable domain: EAGVVQSPRYKIIEKKQPVAFWCNPISGHNTLYWYLQNLGQGPELLIRYENEEAVDDSQLPKDRFSAERLKGVDSTLKIQPAELGDSAVYLCASSTYRGEAFFGQGTRLTVV.

This clonotype turned up a few times. This chain links TRBV7-8 with TRBJ2-2; D is perhaps TRBD2 (5 bases). CDR3 length: 15 amino acids. V was pared by 1 base and J by 7 bases, with 13 bases between. In germline, CDR1 is SGHVS, CDR2 FQNEAQ. The CDR3 protein is CASSLGLAHVGELFF. The CDR3 DNA reads as TGTGCCAGCAGCTTAGGTCTAGCCCACGTCGGGGAGCTGTTTTTT.

J is TRBJ2-5 and V is TRBV27; D might be TRBD1 (6 bases). Germline V gives CDR1 MNHEY, CDR2 SMNVEV (reference sequence). The CDR3 is 15 residues long. V lost 5 bases to trimming and J lost 4 bases, with 17 bases between them. The CDR3 loop reads CASSPTQGSSETQYF. The CDR3 DNA is TGTGCCAGCAGTCCGACCCAGGGGTCGTCAGAGACCCAGTACTTC.

The chain joins TRBV27 to TRBJ1-1; TRBD1 matches at 8 bases. CDR1 is MNHEY and CDR2 is SMNVEV in the germline V gene (reference sequence). The CDR3 totals 14 residues. V gave up 3 bases and J gave up 6 bases; unmatched junction bases: 6. This CDR3 is CASSFGQGASEAFF. The CDR3 nucleotides are TGTGCCAGCAGTTTTGGGCAGGGGGCGTCTGAAGCTTTCTTT.

The rearrangement joins TRBV13 to TRBJ2-7; a weak D match, TRBD2 (5 bases). Germline CDR1 and CDR2: PRHDT and FYEKMQ (reference sequence). This CDR3 region has 14 residues. V was cut by 3 bases and J by 3 bases, with 12 bases left in between. The CDR3 coding sequence is TGTGCCAGCAGCTTCGTCGGGGTAAACTACGAGCAGTACTTC. Residues: CASSFVGVNYEQYF. The variable domain in full, with the rest retrieved from reference TRBV13 and TRBJ2-7, is AAGVIQSPRHLIKEKRETATLKCYPIPRHDTVYWYQQGPGQDPQFLISFYEKMQSDKGSIPDRFSAQQFSDYHSELNMSSLELGDSALYFCASSFVGVNYEQYFGPGTRLTVT.

This clonotype appeared a few times. The V call is TRBV5-4, the J call TRBJ2-2; 8 positions agree with TRBD1. In germline, CDR1 is SGHNT, CDR2 YYREEE (reference sequence). The CDR3 loop spans 22 amino acids. Trimming cost V 0 bases and J 4 bases; bases outside gene matches: 23. This chain's CDR3 is CASSLGTGRQSKAIGITGELFF. In nucleotides, the CDR3 is TGTGCCAGCAGCTTGGGGACAGGGCGTCAGTCTAAGGCTATCGGGATCACCGGGGAGCTGTTTTTT. Full variable domain (remainder filled in from reference TRBV5-4 and TRBJ2-2): ETGVTQSPTHLIKTRGQQVTLRCSSQSGHNTVSWYQQALGQGPQFIFQYYREEENGRGNFPPRFSGLQFPNYSSELNVNALELDDSALYLCASSLGTGRQSKAIGITGELFFGEGSRLTVL.

V and J are TRBV20-1 and TRBJ2-3, with D perhaps matching TRBD2 (6 bases). This CDR3 contains 18 residues. V shed 5 bases and J shed 4 bases, with 28 bases lying between them. Germline CDR1 reads DFQATT; CDR2 reads SNEGSKA (reference sequence). The CDR3 DNA follows: TGCAGTGCTTTCTCCCTCCTCCGACTAGTCGGGTCGGCAGATACGCAGTATTTT. Residues: CSAFSLLRLVGSADTQYF.